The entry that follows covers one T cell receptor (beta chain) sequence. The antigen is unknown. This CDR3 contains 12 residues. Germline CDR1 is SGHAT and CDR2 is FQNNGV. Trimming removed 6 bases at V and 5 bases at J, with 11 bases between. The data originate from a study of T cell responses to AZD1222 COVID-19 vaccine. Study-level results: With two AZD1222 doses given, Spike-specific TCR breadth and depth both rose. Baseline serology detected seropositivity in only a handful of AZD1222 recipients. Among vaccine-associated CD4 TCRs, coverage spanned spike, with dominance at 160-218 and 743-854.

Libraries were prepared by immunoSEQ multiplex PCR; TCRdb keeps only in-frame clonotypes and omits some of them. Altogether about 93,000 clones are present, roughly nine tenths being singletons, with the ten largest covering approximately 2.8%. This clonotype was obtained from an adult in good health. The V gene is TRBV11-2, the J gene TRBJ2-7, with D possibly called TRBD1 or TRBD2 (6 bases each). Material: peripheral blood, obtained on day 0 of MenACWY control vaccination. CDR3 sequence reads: CASSSGAHEQYF. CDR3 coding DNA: TGTGCCAGCAGTTCGGGGGCCCACGAGCAGTACTTC.